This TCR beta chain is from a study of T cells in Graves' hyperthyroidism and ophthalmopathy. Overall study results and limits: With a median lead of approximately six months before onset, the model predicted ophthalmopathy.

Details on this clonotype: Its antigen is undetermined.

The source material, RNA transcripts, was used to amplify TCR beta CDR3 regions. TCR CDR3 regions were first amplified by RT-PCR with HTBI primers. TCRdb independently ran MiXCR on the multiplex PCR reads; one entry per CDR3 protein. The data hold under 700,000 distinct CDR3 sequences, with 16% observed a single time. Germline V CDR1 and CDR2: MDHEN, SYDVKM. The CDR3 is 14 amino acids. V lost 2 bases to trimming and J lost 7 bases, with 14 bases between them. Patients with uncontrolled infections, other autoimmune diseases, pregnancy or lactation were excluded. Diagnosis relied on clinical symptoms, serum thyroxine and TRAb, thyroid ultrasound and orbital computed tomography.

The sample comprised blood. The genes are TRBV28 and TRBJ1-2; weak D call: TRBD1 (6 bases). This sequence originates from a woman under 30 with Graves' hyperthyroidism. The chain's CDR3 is CASSLRGAVGGYTF. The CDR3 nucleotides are TGTGCCAGCAGTTTACGGGGGGCGGTCGGTGGCTACACCTTC.